This note documents a single T cell receptor (beta chain) sequence. In the authors' methods: Nucleated cell number was recorded as an estimate derived from reference gene primer amplification. Data came from immunoSEQ multiplex PCR; TCRdb stores just in-frame clones and leaves some out. Clone size and the V and J calls come from that table; the DNA yielded D and trimming. Among around 470,000 clones, approximately 89% were seen once, and the ten largest hold around 0.9%. The Seattle site enrolled patients during active infection and followed them longitudinally. This record belongs to a study of blood T cell repertoires in COVID-19. Study background: Sites in the United States, Italy and Spain provided acute and convalescent COVID-19 samples.

Germline V CDR1 and CDR2: SGHNT, YYREEE (reference sequence). This CDR3 is built from 16 residues. V dropped 4 bases and J dropped 1 base, with 17 bases sitting between them. The V gene is TRBV5-4, the J gene TRBJ2-5; D perhaps matches TRBD1 (5 bases). The sequenced sample was peripheral blood. This clonotype was obtained from a man younger than 30 with COVID-19, enrolled during active disease. In nucleotides, the CDR3 is TGTGCCAGCAGCGGCGACCTGGACATCCTCCAAGAGACCCAGTACTTC. Protein product: CASSGDLDILQETQYF.